This T cell receptor (beta chain) was recovered during a study of T cell repertoires in cytomegalovirus infection. CDR1 and CDR2 from the germline V gene are SGHTA and FQGNSA. V was cut by 3 bases and J by 5 bases, with 17 bases left in between. The CDR3 length is 16 residues. This clonotype has a count of ten or more. MiXCR, run by TCRdb on the reads, gives a single entry per CDR3 protein. The sample gives just under 550,000 distinct CDR3 sequences, approximately 26% of which show up once; less than 15% is in the top ten. Sequenced material: PBMCs. The sequence came from a human donor in good health (CMV status not recorded). Some clones in this sample may be carry-over from other donors' samples. This chain uses TRBV7-2 with TRBJ2-1, with D possibly being TRBD1 (5 bases). In DNA form, the CDR3 reads TGTGCCAGCAGCTTCGTACAGGCGGCCTTTGACAATGAGCAGTTCTTC. This sequence encodes CASSFVQAAFDNEQFF.